Presented here are 17 T cell receptor beta chains from one specimen sequenced in a study (dated by TCRdb to between 2015 and 2017). Library method: 5' RACE. For sequencing, an Illumina MiSeq was employed. TCRdb redid the processing of the public reads, applying fastp at Q25 and MiXCR, and retained in-frame beta chains. Rows merge per CDR3 protein into single entries with the most common DNA and genes. The sample table records about 64,000 distinct CDR3 sequences; around a fifth of these occur just once. The leading ten clones occupy about 2.7% of the sample. Sequencing was carried out using memory CD4+ T cells sorted from a lymph node. The cell subset or site label of this sample denotes: memory CD4+ T cells, CD4+CD45RO+CD25-. These TCRs come from a female donor with breast cancer.

V and J are TRBV5-1 and TRBJ1-1; D gene unclear. Germline V gene sequence: CDR1 SGHRS, CDR2 YFSETQ. Trimming took 0 bases from V and 4 from J, leaving 10 bases between them. The CDR3 is made up of 14 amino acids. CDR3 coding DNA: TGCGCCAGCAGCTTGGAGGAAAGTGGCACTGAAGCTTTCTTT. This gives the protein CASSLEESGTEAFF.

At least ten counts were recorded for this clonotype. The rearrangement links TRBV5-1 to TRBJ2-1; TRBD1 matches at 9 bases. The germline gives CDR1 SGHRS, CDR2 YFSETQ. Germline trimming cut 0 bases from V and 2 bases from J; bases unmatched to any gene: 6. CDR3 length: 17 residues. For the CDR3, the DNA is TGCGCCAGCAGCTTGGATTTGGGACAGGGCCCCTACAATGAGCAGTTCTTC. As protein: CASSLDLGQGPYNEQFF.

This clonotype was seen repeatedly, ten times or more. The chain employs TRBV7-2 and TRBJ2-2; 7 bases map to TRBD1. In germline, CDR1 is SGHTA, CDR2 FQGNSA. J lost 4 bases, V lost 5 bases, and 10 bases had no gene match. CDR3 length: 16 residues. This chain's CDR3 is CASSLPTGRVTGELFF. As DNA, the CDR3 is TGTGCCAGCAGCCTCCCGACAGGGAGAGTCACCGGGGAGCTGTTTTTT.

This clonotype has a handful of counts. The chain combines TRBV5-1 with TRBJ1-6, with D tentatively TRBD1 (5 bases). With 8 bases removed from V and 0 bases from J, the gap between germline ends came to 15 bases. The CDR3 totals 16 residues. Germline V gene data show CDR1 as SGHRS and CDR2 as YFSETQ. CDR3 region: CASRDGRSSYNSPLHF. DNA for the CDR3: TGCGCCAGTCGGGACGGAAGGAGCTCCTATAATTCACCCCTCCACTTT.

This clonotype was seen more than once but under ten times. This chain uses TRBV5-1 with TRBJ1-2; no reliable D call. Deletions cut 0 bases from V and 4 bases from J, with 7 bases between. The CDR3 is 13 residues long. CDR1 is SGHRS, CDR2 YFSETQ, per germline. CDR3 sequence reads: CASSLVGGYGYTF. CDR3 in DNA: TGCGCCAGCAGCTTGGTAGGCGGCTATGGCTACACCTTC.

The chain has TRBV13 and TRBJ1-2, with D possibly matching TRBD1 (6 bases). V was trimmed by 5 bases and J by 6 bases, leaving 16 bases between them. Germline CDR1 reads PRHDT; CDR2 reads FYEKMQ (reference sequence). The CDR3 length is 14 residues. The CDR3 sequence is CASSRTNRADGYTF. Here the CDR3 DNA reads TGTGCCAGCAGCCGGACTAACAGGGCCGATGGCTACACCTTC. The complete variable domain, with remaining parts taken from reference TRBV13 and TRBJ1-2, reads AAGVIQSPRHLIKEKRETATLKCYPIPRHDTVYWYQQGPGQDPQFLISFYEKMQSDKGSIPDRFSAQQFSDYHSELNMSSLELGDSALYFCASSRTNRADGYTFGSGTRLTVV.

This clonotype was observed at least ten times. V is TRBV5-1 and J is TRBJ2-1, with 8 bases identical to TRBD2. The germline V gene has CDR1 SGHRS and CDR2 YFSETQ. The CDR3 runs 17 residues. V lost 3 bases, J lost 2 bases, and 10 bases stayed unmatched. The CDR3: CASSSGPSGGTYNEQFF. For the CDR3, the DNA is TGCGCCAGCAGCTCCGGTCCGAGCGGGGGCACCTACAATGAGCAGTTCTTC.

In its sample, this clonotype was seen a few times. The V gene is TRBV2, the J gene TRBJ1-4; D unresolved. The CDR3 length is 17 residues. CDR1 and CDR2 (germline): SNHLY, FYNNEI. Trimming removed 5 bases at V and 3 bases at J, with 19 bases between. The CDR3 is CASSSLNWALANEKLFF. In nucleotides, the CDR3 is TGTGCCAGCAGTTCCCTAAATTGGGCATTGGCTAATGAAAAACTGTTTTTT.

The rearrangement uses TRBV5-1 and TRBJ2-7, with D perhaps matching TRBD2 (6 bases). Germline CDR1 SGHRS, CDR2 YFSETQ. V lost 1 base and J lost 6, with 11 bases in between. The CDR3 runs 13 residues. CDR3 amino acids: CASSLFQEGEQYF. CDR3 sequence (DNA): TGCGCCAGCAGCTTGTTTCAGGAGGGCGAGCAGTACTTC.

This rearrangement joins TRBV7-2 to TRBJ1-1, with D possibly being TRBD1 (5 bases). With 6 bases removed from V and 2 bases from J, the gap between germline ends came to 19 bases. The CDR3 has 16 residues. Germline values: CDR1 SGHTA, CDR2 FQGNSA. The DNA for the CDR3 is TGTGCCAGCAGAGGCATCGTACAGGCAACTAACACTGAAGCTTTCTTT. Translated: CASRGIVQATNTEAFF.

This clonotype was counted a few times. J is TRBJ1-2 and V is TRBV7-9, with D perhaps matching TRBD1 (5 bases). The germline gives CDR1 SEHNR, CDR2 FQNEAQ (reference sequence). The CDR3 is 12 residues long. Trimming removed 1 base from V and 8 bases from J, with 8 bases in between. CDR3 sequence: CASSLVDSGYTF. As DNA, the CDR3 is TGTGCCAGCAGCTTAGTCGACAGCGGCTACACCTTC.

The chain has TRBV20-1 and TRBJ2-7; perhaps D is TRBD1 or TRBD2 (5 bases each). V shed 6 bases and J shed 3 bases, with 21 bases lying between them. Germline V lookup: CDR1 DFQATT, CDR2 SNEGSKA (reference sequence). This CDR3 is 15 amino acids long. CDR3 in amino acids: CSAQKAGRGDYEQYF. DNA for the CDR3: TGCAGTGCCCAGAAGGCAGGAAGAGGGGACTACGAGCAGTACTTC.

The chain has TRBV5-6 and TRBJ2-3; D is undetermined. The CDR3 sequence is 15 residues long. Trimming shortened V by 7 bases and J by 1 base, and 16 bases separated the two germline ends. Germline CDR1 and CDR2: SGHDT and YYEEEE. The DNA for the CDR3 is TGTGCCAGCGCCGTTTCAGGATCCGGCACAGATACGCAGTATTTT. Translated, it gives CASAVSGSGTDTQYF.

This clonotype rates as medium-sized. The gene calls are TRBV7-8 and TRBJ2-1, with 11 bases identical to TRBD2. The V and J ends lost 1 base and 5 bases, in that order; junction bases with no gene match: 10. CDR1 and CDR2 from the germline V gene are SGHVS and FQNEAQ. This CDR3 contains 18 residues. The CDR3 DNA is TGTGCCAGCAGCTTAGTACCGACGACTAGCGGGGTTGACAATGAGCAGTTCTTC. As protein: CASSLVPTTSGVDNEQFF. The whole variable domain, filled in from reference TRBV7-8 and TRBJ2-1, reads GAGVSQSPRYKVAKRGQDVALRCDPISGHVSLFWYQQALGQGPEFLTYFQNEAQLDKSGLPSDRFFAERPEGSVSTLKIQRTQQEDSAVYLCASSLVPTTSGVDNEQFFGPGTRLTVL.

This clonotype occurred many times. The chain links TRBV4-1 to TRBJ2-5; D is possibly TRBD1 (6 bases). CDR3 length equals 13 residues. Trimming removed 4 bases at V and 5 bases at J, with 11 bases between. The germline gives CDR1 MGHRA, CDR2 YSYEKL. CDR3 loop: CASSPRQAETQYF. The CDR3 DNA reads TGCGCCAGCAGCCCCCGACAGGCGGAGACCCAGTACTTC.

This clonotype came up many times. The rearrangement links TRBV20-1 to TRBJ1-1, with D unresolved. CDR1 is DFQATT and CDR2 is SNEGSKA in the germline V gene (reference sequence). V was shortened by 4 bases and J by 0 bases, with 18 bases between the two germline ends. This CDR3 spans 16 amino acids. The CDR3 nucleotides read TGCAGTGCTACAACTAGGGTGGGTTTCATGAACACTGAAGCTTTCTTT. Encoded protein: CSATTRVGFMNTEAFF.

This rearrangement joins TRBV20-1 to TRBJ1-2, with D unclear. The CDR3 has 15 residues. Between the trimmed V and J ends, which lost 2 bases and 6 bases, there was a span of 19 bases. Germline V gene data show CDR1 as DFQATT and CDR2 as SNEGSKA (reference sequence). The CDR3 loop reads CSARTPLEGWDGYTF. CDR3 bases: TGCAGTGCTAGAACACCCCTTGAGGGATGGGATGGCTACACCTTC.